Presented here are 22 T cell receptor beta chains from one specimen sequenced in a study of CD8+ T cells in alopecia areata. Documented treatment: oral pan-JAK inhibitor, 5-10 mg twice daily. The sequencing template was cDNA reverse transcribed from extracted RNA. This table comes from immunoSEQ multiplex PCR, and its TCRdb copy is limited to in-frame clones, with some not included. The table has roughly 120,000 clones, roughly 60% seen once. Specimen: CD8+ T cells sorted from blood, collected at week 4, from a patient treated with tofacitinib. Receptors originate from a human donor with alopecia areata.

This clone was seen more than once but under ten times. The chain has TRBV29-1 and TRBJ1-1; D may be TRBD1 (5 bases). The CDR3 loop spans 16 amino acids. Trimming shortened V by 3 bases and J by 1 base, and 18 bases separated the two germline ends. Per germline, CDR1 SQVTM and CDR2 ANQGSEA. The CDR3 DNA sequence: TGCAGCGTTGACCCATCCCGAGCAGGGTGGAACACTGAAGCTTTCTTT. This encodes CSVDPSRAGWNTEAFF.

This clone came up a few times. The chain combines TRBV5-4 with TRBJ2-2, with D possibly matching TRBD1 (6 bases). CDR3 length: 15 amino acids. Germline V gene data show CDR1 as SGHNT and CDR2 as YYREEE (reference sequence). V was cut by 4 bases and J by 13 bases, with 23 bases left in between. CDR3 region: CASSKIGRGRQGLFF. Here the CDR3 DNA reads TGTGCCAGCAGCAAAATCGGCAGGGGTCGCCAGGGGCTGTTTTTT.

The chain recombines TRBV29-1 with TRBJ1-2, with unresolved D. In germline, CDR1 is SQVTM, CDR2 ANQGSEA. Trimming left V 6 bases short and J 4 bases short, with 12 bases between. The CDR3 extends over 12 amino acids. The CDR3 sequence: CSVLDGIYGYTF. CDR3 bases: TGCAGCGTCCTCGACGGTATCTATGGCTACACCTTC. Full variable domain (rest looked up from reference TRBV29-1 and TRBJ1-2): SAVISQKPSRDICQRGTSLTIQCQVDSQVTMMFWYRQQPGQSLTLIATANQGSEATYESGFVIDKFPISRPNLTFSTLTVSNMSPEDSSIYLCSVLDGIYGYTFGSGTRLTVV.

This clone was picked up a small number of times. V usage is TRBV30 and J usage is TRBJ2-3; the D is unclear. The CDR3 is 15 residues long. Trimming pared 2 bases from V and 5 bases from J, leaving 17 bases between. CDR1 is GTSNPN, CDR2 SVGIG, per germline (reference sequence). The DNA of the CDR3 is TGTGCCTGGAGTACCACGACATCGTCGCTAGATACGCAGTATTTT. Protein sequence: CAWSTTTSSLDTQYF.

The chain links TRBV30 to TRBJ1-2, with TRBD1 matching 8 bases. CDR1 is GTSNPN and CDR2 is SVGIG in the germline V gene (reference sequence). V shed 4 bases, J shed 7 bases, and the junction held 8 bases outside the gene matches. This CDR3 has 13 residues. CDR3 DNA: TGTGCCTGGAATAGCGGGACAGGAGGTGGCTACACCTTC. Translated: CAWNSGTGGGYTF.

J is TRBJ2-2 and V is TRBV2; 9 bases map to TRBD2. CDR3 length: 13 residues. V lost 8 bases and J lost 6; bases outside the gene matches: 4. Germline CDR1 and CDR2: SNHLY and FYNNEI. CDR3 bases: TGTGCCAGCGAGCGGGGGGAATCCGGGGAGCTGTTTTTT. Translating it yields CASERGESGELFF.

The V gene is TRBV30, the J gene TRBJ2-6; D not certain. V lost 4 bases and J 2 bases, leaving 3 bases between the germline ends. The CDR3 runs to 12 residues. Germline-derived CDR1 and CDR2 are GTSNPN and SVGIG (reference sequence). The CDR3 protein is CAWNPGANVLTF. CDR3 DNA: TGTGCCTGGAACCCTGGGGCCAACGTCCTGACTTTC. Supplemented by reference TRBV30 and TRBJ2-6, the full variable domain reads SQTIHQWPATLVQPVGSPLSLECTVEGTSNPNLYWYRQAAGRGLQLLFYSVGIGQISSEVPQNLSASRPQDRQFILSSKKLLLSDSGFYLCAWNPGANVLTFGAGSRLTVL.

This clone has a handful of counts. The chain recombines TRBV14 with TRBJ2-7; D not resolved. Trimming left V 1 base short and J 1 base short, with 5 bases between. Germline V gives CDR1 SGHDN, CDR2 FVKESK. The CDR3 is made up of 13 amino acids. The chain's CDR3 is CASSQGPSYEQYF. The CDR3 DNA reads as TGTGCCAGCAGCCAAGGGCCGTCCTACGAGCAGTACTTC.

The V gene is TRBV29-1, the J gene TRBJ2-7; D gene uncertain. Trimming cost V 7 bases and J 2 bases, with 12 bases left between them. The germline CDR1 and CDR2 sequences are SQVTM and ANQGSEA. CDR3 length: 12 amino acids. CDR3 in DNA: TGCAGCGCCTTGGGTCTGGCCTACGAGCAGTACTTC. Translation: CSALGLAYEQYF.

As to this clone: Different DNA sequences within this sample yield the same CDR3. The chain carries TRBV30 and TRBJ2-6, with D hard to call. Germline loops: CDR1 GTSNPN, CDR2 SVGIG (reference sequence). V gave up 1 base and J gave up 1 base, with 2 bases separating them. The CDR3 is 13 amino acids. In DNA, the CDR3 is TGTGCCTGGAGTGCGTCTGGGGCCAACGTCCTGACTTTC. This codes for CAWSASGANVLTF.

The chain recombines TRBV30 with TRBJ1-1, with D maybe TRBD1 (5 bases). CDR1 is GTSNPN, CDR2 SVGIG, per germline (reference sequence). V was pared by 2 bases and J by 0 bases, with 16 bases between. This CDR3 has 16 amino acids. DNA for the CDR3: TGTGCCTGGAGTCCCCCAGGGAGGCCCTTGAACACTGAAGCTTTCTTT. Translation: CAWSPPGRPLNTEAFF. The whole variable domain, filled in from reference TRBV30 and TRBJ1-1, reads SQTIHQWPATLVQPVGSPLSLECTVEGTSNPNLYWYRQAAGRGLQLLFYSVGIGQISSEVPQNLSASRPQDRQFILSSKKLLLSDSGFYLCAWSPPGRPLNTEAFFGQGTRLTVV.

The chain employs TRBV5-1 and TRBJ2-7; the match to TRBD1 covers 7 bases. Germline CDR1 SGHRS, CDR2 YFSETQ. Trimming cost V 3 bases and J 4 bases; bases outside gene matches: 7. The CDR3 sequence is 14 residues long. The CDR3 nucleotides are TGCGCCAGCAGCTGGTCGACAGGGATATACGAGCAGTACTTC. Translating it yields CASSWSTGIYEQYF.

This sequence joins TRBV4-2 and TRBJ2-1; 9 nucleotides line up with TRBD2. Per germline, CDR1 LGHNA and CDR2 YNFKEQ. V gave up 3 bases and J gave up 7 bases; unmatched junction bases: 10. This CDR3 comprises 16 residues. CDR3 in amino acids: CASSQAGGGALNEQFF. In DNA form, the CDR3 reads TGTGCCAGCAGCCAGGCCGGCGGGGGGGCGTTAAATGAGCAGTTCTTC.

The genes are TRBV7-2 and TRBJ1-6; D possibly corresponds to TRBD1 (5 bases). V was clipped by 1 base and J by 9 bases, with 13 bases between them. The CDR3 runs 15 residues. Germline CDR1 is SGHTA and CDR2 is FQGNSA. The CDR3 loop is CASSLDGGDSSPLHF. CDR3 in DNA: TGTGCCAGCAGCTTAGACGGTGGCGACAGTTCACCCCTCCACTTT.

This clone has a handful of counts. The chain is built from TRBV29-1 and TRBJ2-2, with D perhaps TRBD1 or TRBD2 (5 bases each). V shed 5 bases and J shed 4 bases, with 14 bases lying between them. CDR1 is SQVTM, CDR2 ANQGSEA, per germline. This CDR3 is built from 14 residues. CDR3 in amino acids: CSVNRDQGTGELFF. The CDR3 DNA reads TGCAGCGTTAACCGGGACCAGGGCACCGGGGAGCTGTTTTTT.

This clone was detected only a few times. V gene TRBV30 combines with J gene TRBJ2-2, with D possibly being TRBD2 (6 bases). The CDR3 consists of 13 residues. Germline V lookup: CDR1 GTSNPN, CDR2 SVGIG (reference sequence). V was shortened by 1 base and J by 6 bases, with 9 bases between the two germline ends. The CDR3, as DNA: TGTGCCTGGAGTGGGGACTTTGCCGGGGAGCTGTTTTTT. Encoded protein: CAWSGDFAGELFF.

This sequence joins TRBV29-1 and TRBJ2-1; D not resolved. The CDR3 length is 13 residues. Germline V lookup: CDR1 SQVTM, CDR2 ANQGSEA. CDR3 coding DNA: TGCAGTAACCGGCTAACCTCCTACAATGAGCAGTTCTTC. Residues: CSNRLTSYNEQFF.

This clone was counted a few times. The chain couples TRBV30 to TRBJ1-1; D not resolved. This CDR3 contains 10 residues. V lost 3 bases and J 8 bases, leaving 7 bases between the germline ends. The germline V gene has CDR1 GTSNPN and CDR2 SVGIG (reference sequence). CDR3 region: CAWRGNEAFF. As DNA, the CDR3 is TGTGCCTGGAGGGGGAACGAAGCTTTCTTT.

This clone was seen a handful of times. The rearrangement uses TRBV28 and TRBJ1-1; no clear D. V gave up 0 bases and J gave up 4 bases, with 18 bases separating them. CDR1 is MDHEN, CDR2 SYDVKM, per germline. This CDR3 comprises 17 residues. The CDR3 DNA reads TGTGCCAGCAGTTTATGGTCTCTGGGAGGGTTCGTCACTGAAGCTTTCTTT. It is translated as CASSLWSLGGFVTEAFF.

This chain uses TRBV29-1 with TRBJ2-1; no reliable D call. CDR1 and CDR2 from the germline V gene are SQVTM and ANQGSEA. The CDR3 contains 13 residues. Trimming cost V 1 base and J 4 bases, with 8 bases left between them. The CDR3 here is CSVEVQPYNEQFF. The CDR3 DNA reads as TGCAGCGTTGAAGTACAGCCTTACAATGAGCAGTTCTTC.

This chain connects TRBV29-1 to TRBJ2-3, with TRBD1 as a possible D gene (5 bases). V gave up 1 base and J gave up 1 base, with 12 bases separating them. Germline CDR1 is SQVTM and CDR2 is ANQGSEA. The CDR3 runs to 15 residues. CDR3 loop: CSVEGEGVGTDTQYF. The CDR3 DNA reads as TGCAGCGTTGAAGGCGAAGGGGTAGGCACAGATACGCAGTATTTT.

DNA for the CDR3: TGTGCCAGCAGTTGGACAGGGGGCGAGCAGTACTTC. Amino acids: CASSWTGGEQYF. This chain connects TRBV27 to TRBJ2-7, with 10 bases lining up with TRBD1. Trimming at V came to 4 bases and at J to 6 bases, leaving 0 bases not matched to a gene. Germline V gene lookup returns CDR1 MNHEY and CDR2 SMNVEV (reference sequence). The CDR3 runs to 12 residues.